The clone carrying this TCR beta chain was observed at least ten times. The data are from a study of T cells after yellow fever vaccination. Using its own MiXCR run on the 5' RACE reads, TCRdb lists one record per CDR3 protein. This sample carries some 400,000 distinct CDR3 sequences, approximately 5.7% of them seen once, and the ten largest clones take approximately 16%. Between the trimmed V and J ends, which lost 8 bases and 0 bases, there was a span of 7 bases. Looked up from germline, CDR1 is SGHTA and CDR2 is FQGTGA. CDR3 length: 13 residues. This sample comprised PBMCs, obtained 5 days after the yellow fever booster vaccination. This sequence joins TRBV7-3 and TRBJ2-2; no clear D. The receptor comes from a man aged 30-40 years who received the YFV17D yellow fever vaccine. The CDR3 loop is CASGKSNTGELFF. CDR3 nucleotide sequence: TGTGCCAGCGGGAAATCGAACACCGGGGAGCTGTTTTTT. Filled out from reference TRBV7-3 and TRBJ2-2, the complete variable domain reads GAGVSQTPSNKVTEKGKYVELRCDPISGHTALYWYRQSLGQGPEFLIYFQGTGAADDSGLPNDRFFAVRPEGSVSTLKIQRTERGDSAVYLCASGKSNTGELFFGEGSRLTVL.